Included here is one T cell receptor (beta chain) sequence, with context. Its antigen is undetermined. Trimming left V 3 bases short and J 1 base short, with 10 bases between. This CDR3 is 14 amino acids long. Per the germline V gene, CDR1 is SGHAT and CDR2 is FQNNGV. Generated by immunoSEQ multiplex PCR, the TCRdb table keeps only in-frame clones and is missing some. This table holds 300,000 to 400,000 clones, about 92% found once. This entry is derived from a study of Ad26.COV2.S vaccination and SARS-CoV-2 variants. Notes on the study in general: Reportedly, after vaccination the spike-specific CD8+ and CD4+ T cell responses displayed substantial breadth.

V and J are TRBV11-2 and TRBJ2-7, with D perhaps TRBD1 (6 bases). The material sequenced was peripheral blood, taken after recovery from COVID-19. This receptor was identified in a human donor who had recovered from COVID-19. CDR3: CASSFGQGSYEQYF. The CDR3 DNA is TGTGCCAGCAGCTTCGGGCAGGGGTCCTACGAGCAGTACTTC.